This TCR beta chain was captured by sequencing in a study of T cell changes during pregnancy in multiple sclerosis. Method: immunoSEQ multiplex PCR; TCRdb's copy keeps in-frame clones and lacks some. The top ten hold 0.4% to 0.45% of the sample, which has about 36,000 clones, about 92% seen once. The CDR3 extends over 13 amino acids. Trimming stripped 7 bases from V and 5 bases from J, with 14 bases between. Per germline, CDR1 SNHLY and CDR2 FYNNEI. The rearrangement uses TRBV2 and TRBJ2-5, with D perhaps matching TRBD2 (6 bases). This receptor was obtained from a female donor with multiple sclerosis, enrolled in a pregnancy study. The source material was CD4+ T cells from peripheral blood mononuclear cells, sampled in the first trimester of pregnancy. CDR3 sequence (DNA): TGTGCCAGCACCGCGGGGCTAGCGGAGACCCAGTACTTC. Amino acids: CASTAGLAETQYF. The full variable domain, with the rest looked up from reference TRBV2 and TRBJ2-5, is EPEVTQTPSHQVTQMGQEVILRCVPISNHLYFYWYRQILGQKVEFLVSFYNNEISEKSEIFDDQFSVERPDGSNFTLKIRSTKLEDSAMYFCASTAGLAETQYFGPGTRLLVL.